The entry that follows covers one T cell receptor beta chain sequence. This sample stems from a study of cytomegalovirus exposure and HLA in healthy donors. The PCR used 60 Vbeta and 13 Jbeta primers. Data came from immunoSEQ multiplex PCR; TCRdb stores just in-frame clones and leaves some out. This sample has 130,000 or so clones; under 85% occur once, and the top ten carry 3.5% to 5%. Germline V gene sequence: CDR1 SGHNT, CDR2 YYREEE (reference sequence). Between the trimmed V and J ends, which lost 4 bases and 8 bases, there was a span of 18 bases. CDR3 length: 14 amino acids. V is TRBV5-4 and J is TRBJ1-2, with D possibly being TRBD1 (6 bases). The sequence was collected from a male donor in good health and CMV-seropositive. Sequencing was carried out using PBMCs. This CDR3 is CASSLETGWGGYTF. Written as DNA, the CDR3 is TGTGCCAGCAGCCTTGAGACAGGTTGGGGAGGCTACACCTTC. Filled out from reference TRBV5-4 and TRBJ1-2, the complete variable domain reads ETGVTQSPTHLIKTRGQQVTLRCSSQSGHNTVSWYQQALGQGPQFIFQYYREEENGRGNFPPRFSGLQFPNYSSELNVNALELDDSALYLCASSLETGWGGYTFGSGTRLTVV.